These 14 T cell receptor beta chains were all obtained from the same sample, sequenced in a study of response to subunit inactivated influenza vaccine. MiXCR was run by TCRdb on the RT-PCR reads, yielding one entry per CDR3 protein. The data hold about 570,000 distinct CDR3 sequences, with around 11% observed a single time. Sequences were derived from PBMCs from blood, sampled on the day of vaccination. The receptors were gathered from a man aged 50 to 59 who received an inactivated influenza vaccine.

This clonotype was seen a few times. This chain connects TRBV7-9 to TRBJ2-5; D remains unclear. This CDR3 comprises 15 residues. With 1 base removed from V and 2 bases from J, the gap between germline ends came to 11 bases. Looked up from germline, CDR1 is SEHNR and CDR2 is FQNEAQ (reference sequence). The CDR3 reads CASSLGFGIQETQYF. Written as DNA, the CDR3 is TGTGCCAGCAGCTTAGGTTTCGGAATACAAGAGACCCAGTACTTC.

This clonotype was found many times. The CDR3 DNA sequence: TGTGCCACCAGCGGGACGGGAGTCCAAGAGACCCAGTACTTC. This sequence encodes CATSGTGVQETQYF. V gene TRBV24-1 combines with J gene TRBJ2-5; the D gene is possibly TRBD2 (6 bases). The CDR3 consists of 14 residues. Germline CDR1 and CDR2: KGHDR and SFDVKD. V was cut by 7 bases and J by 1 base, with 12 bases left in between.

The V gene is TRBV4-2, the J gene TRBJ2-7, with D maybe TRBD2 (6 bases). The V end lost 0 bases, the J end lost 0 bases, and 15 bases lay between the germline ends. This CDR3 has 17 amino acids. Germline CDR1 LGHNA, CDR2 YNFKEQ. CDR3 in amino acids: CASSQDLNGGTSYEQYF. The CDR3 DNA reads TGTGCCAGCAGCCAAGATCTGAACGGGGGAACCTCCTACGAGCAGTACTTC.

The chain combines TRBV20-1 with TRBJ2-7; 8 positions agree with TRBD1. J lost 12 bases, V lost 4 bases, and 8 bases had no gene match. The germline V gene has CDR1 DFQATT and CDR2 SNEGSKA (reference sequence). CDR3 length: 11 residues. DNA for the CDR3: TGCAGTGCTAACGGACAGGGAAGGCCGTACTTC. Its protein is CSANGQGRPYF.

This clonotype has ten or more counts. The CDR3 spells CSAQRGGTGELFF. CDR3 nucleotide sequence: TGCAGTGCTCAAAGGGGGGGAACCGGGGAGCTGTTTTTT. The chain combines TRBV20-1 with TRBJ2-2; D perhaps matches TRBD2 (7 bases). This CDR3 has 13 amino acids. Germline loops: CDR1 DFQATT, CDR2 SNEGSKA (reference sequence). Trimming cost V 5 bases and J 5 bases, with 12 bases left between them.

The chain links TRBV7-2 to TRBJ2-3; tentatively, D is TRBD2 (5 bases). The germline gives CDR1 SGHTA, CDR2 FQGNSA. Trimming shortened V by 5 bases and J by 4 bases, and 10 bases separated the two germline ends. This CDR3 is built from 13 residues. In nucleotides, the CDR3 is TGTGCCAGCAGCCTCGGACTGTCAGATACGCAGTATTTT. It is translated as CASSLGLSDTQYF.

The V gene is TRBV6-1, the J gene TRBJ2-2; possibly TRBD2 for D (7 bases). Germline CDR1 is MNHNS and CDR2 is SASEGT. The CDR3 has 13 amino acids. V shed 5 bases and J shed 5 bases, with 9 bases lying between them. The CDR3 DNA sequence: TGTGCCAGCAGTCGGGGGGCAACCGGGGAGCTGTTTTTT. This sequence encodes CASSRGATGELFF.

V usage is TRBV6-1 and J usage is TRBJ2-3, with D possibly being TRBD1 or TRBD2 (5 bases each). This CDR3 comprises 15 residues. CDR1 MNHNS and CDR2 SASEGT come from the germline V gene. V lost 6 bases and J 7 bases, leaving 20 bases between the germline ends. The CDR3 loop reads CASRLLQGPQNTQYF. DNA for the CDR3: TGTGCCAGCAGGCTGCTGCAGGGACCCCAGAATACGCAGTATTTT.

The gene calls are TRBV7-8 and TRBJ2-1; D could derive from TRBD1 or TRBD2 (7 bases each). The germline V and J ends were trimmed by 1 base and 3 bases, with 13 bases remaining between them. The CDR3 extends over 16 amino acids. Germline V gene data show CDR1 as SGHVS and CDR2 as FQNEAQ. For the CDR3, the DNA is TGTGCCAGCAGCTTAGGGGAGGGGGCTAACTACAATGAGCAGTTCTTC. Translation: CASSLGEGANYNEQFF.

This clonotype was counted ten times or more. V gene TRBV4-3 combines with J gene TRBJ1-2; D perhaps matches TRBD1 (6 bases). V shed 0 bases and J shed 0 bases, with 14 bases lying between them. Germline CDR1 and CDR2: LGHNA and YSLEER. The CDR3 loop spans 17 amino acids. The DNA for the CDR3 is TGCGCCAGCAGCCAAGATGGGGGCAGGATCCCTAACTATGGCTACACCTTC. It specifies CASSQDGGRIPNYGYTF.

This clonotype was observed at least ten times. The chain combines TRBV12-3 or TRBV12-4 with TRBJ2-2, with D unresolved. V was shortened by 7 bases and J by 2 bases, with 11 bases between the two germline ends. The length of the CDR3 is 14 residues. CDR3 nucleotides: TGTGCCAGCAAAAGACGGATAAACACCGGGGAGCTGTTTTTT. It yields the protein CASKRRINTGELFF.

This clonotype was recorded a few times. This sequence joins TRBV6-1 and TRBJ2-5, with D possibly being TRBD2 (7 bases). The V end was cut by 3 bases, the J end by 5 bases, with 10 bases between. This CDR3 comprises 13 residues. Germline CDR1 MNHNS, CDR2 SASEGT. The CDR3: CASSDGGRETQYF. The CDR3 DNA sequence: TGTGCCAGCAGTGACGGGGGGCGGGAGACCCAGTACTTC.

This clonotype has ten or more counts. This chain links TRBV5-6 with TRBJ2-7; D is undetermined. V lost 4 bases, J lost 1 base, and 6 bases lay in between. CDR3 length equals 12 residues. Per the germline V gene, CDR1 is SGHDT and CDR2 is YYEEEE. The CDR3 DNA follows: TGTGCCAGCAGCCGCTTATCCTACGAGCAGTACTTC. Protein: CASSRLSYEQYF.

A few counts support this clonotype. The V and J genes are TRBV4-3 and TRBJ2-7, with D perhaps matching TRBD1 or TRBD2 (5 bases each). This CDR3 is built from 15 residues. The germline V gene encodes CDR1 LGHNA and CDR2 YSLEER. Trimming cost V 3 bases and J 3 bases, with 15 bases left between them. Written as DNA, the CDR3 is TGCGCCAGCAGCCAGGATCCGGGACCGAACTACGAGCAGTACTTC. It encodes CASSQDPGPNYEQYF.